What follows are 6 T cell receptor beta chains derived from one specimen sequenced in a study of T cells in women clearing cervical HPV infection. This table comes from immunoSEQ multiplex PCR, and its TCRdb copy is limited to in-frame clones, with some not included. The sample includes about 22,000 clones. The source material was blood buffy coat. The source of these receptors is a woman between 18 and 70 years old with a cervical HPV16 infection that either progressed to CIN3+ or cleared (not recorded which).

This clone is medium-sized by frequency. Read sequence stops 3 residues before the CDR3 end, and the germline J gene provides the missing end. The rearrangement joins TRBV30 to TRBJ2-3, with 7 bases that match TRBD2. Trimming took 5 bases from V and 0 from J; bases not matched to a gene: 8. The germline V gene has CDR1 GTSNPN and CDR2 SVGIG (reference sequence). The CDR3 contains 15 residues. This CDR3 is CAWSRTSRSTDTQYF. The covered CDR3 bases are TGTGCCTGGTCCCGGACTAGTCGAAGCACAGATACG.

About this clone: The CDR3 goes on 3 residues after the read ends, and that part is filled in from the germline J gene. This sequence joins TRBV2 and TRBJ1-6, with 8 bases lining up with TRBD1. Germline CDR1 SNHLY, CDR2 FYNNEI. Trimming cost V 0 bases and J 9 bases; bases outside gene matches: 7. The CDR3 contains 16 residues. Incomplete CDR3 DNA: TGTGCCAGCAGTGAAGCCGGGGACAGGCGGGGTTCACCC. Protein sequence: CASSEAGDRRGSP. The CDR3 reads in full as CASSEAGDRRGSPLHF.

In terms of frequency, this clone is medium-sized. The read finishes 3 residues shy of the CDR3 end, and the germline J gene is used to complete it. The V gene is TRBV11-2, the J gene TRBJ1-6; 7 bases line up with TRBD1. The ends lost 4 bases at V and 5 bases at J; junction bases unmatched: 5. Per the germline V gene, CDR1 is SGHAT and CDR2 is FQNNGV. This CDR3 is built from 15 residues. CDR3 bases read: TGTGCCAGCAGCTCTGAGGGGACAGATAATTCACCC. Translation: CASSSEGTDNSP. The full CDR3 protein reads CASSSEGTDNSPLHF.

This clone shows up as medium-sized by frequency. The CDR3 loop is CSARLWTGSNYGYTF. Incomplete CDR3 DNA: TGCAGTGCTAGGCTTTGGACAGGATCTAACTATGGC. The V call is TRBV20-1, the J call TRBJ1-2; 7 nucleotides match TRBD1. Read sequence stops 3 residues before the CDR3 end, and the germline J gene provides the missing end. V was clipped by 3 bases and J by 0 bases; unmatched bases: 7. This CDR3 is built from 15 residues. Germline CDR1 and CDR2: DFQATT and SNEGSKA (reference sequence).

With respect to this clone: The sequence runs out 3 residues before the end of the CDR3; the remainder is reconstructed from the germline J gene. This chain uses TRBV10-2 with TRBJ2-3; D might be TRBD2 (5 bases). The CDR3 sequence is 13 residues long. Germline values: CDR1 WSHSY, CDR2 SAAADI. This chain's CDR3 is CASNPPGKETQYF. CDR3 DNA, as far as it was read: TGCGCCAGCAACCCCCCGGGGAAAGAGACG.

CDR3 DNA, as far as it was read: TGTGCCAGCAGTGGCACTAGCGGGAGTACAGATACG. Residues: CASSGTSGSTDT. The full CDR3 protein reads CASSGTSGSTDTQYF. The chain recombines TRBV2 with TRBJ2-3; 11 bases agree with TRBD2. The read comes to an end 3 residues before the CDR3 does, leaving the germline J gene to fill in the end. The CDR3 sequence is 15 residues long. J was trimmed by 3 bases and V by 4 bases; bases with no gene match: 3. Germline assignment: CDR1 SNHLY and CDR2 FYNNEI.